The sequence of this T cell receptor (beta chain) was determined in a study of T cell changes during pregnancy in multiple sclerosis. Method: immunoSEQ multiplex PCR; TCRdb's copy keeps in-frame clones and lacks some. The sample has 90,000 or so clones, approximately 90% seen once. This clonotype was sampled from a female donor with multiple sclerosis, enrolled in a pregnancy study. Source: peripheral blood, taken before pregnancy.

The CDR3 region is CAISEELSGGATYNEQFF. The CDR3 DNA reads TGTGCCATCAGTGAGGAGTTGTCGGGGGGGGCCACATACAATGAGCAGTTCTTC. The chain is built from TRBV10-3 and TRBJ2-1; 8 positions match TRBD2. The length of the CDR3 is 18 residues. The V segment lost 2 bases and the J segment 4 bases; nucleotides outside the gene matches: 13. The germline CDR1 and CDR2 sequences are ENHRY and SYGVKD.